The T cell receptor (beta chain) under discussion was sequenced for a study of shared clonotypes between healthy human individuals. Repertoires were generated with immunoSEQ multiplex PCR, while TCRdb's copy carries only in-frame clones and drops some. The table has hundreds of thousands of clones, around 73% seen once; the top ten hold more than 1.5%. Germline CDR1 SNHLY, CDR2 FYNNEI. Losses at the gene ends were 5 bases for V and 0 bases for J; bases not matched to a gene: 6. The CDR3 extends over 16 amino acids. Material: memory CD4+ T cells sorted from blood. Subset defined: CD45RA-negative fraction. V is TRBV2 and J is TRBJ2-1; TRBD2 matches at 8 bases. This TCR was recovered from a woman in her twenties or thirties in good health. The CDR3 region has the DNA TGTGCCAGCAGTCTGACTAGCGCCAGCTCCTACAATGAGCAGTTCTTC. It is translated as CASSLTSASSYNEQFF.